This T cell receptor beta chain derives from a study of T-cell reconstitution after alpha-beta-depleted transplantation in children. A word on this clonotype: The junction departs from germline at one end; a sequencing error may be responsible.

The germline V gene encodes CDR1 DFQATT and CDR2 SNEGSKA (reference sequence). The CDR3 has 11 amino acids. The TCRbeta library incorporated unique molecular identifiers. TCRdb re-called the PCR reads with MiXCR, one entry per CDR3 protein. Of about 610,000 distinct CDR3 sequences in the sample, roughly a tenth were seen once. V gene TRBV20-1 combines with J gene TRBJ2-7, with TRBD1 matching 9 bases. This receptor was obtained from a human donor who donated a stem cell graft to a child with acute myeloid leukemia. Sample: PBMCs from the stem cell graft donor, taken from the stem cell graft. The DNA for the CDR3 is TGCAGTGCTAGTATGGGGACAGGGACAAGATTC. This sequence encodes CSASMGTGTRF.